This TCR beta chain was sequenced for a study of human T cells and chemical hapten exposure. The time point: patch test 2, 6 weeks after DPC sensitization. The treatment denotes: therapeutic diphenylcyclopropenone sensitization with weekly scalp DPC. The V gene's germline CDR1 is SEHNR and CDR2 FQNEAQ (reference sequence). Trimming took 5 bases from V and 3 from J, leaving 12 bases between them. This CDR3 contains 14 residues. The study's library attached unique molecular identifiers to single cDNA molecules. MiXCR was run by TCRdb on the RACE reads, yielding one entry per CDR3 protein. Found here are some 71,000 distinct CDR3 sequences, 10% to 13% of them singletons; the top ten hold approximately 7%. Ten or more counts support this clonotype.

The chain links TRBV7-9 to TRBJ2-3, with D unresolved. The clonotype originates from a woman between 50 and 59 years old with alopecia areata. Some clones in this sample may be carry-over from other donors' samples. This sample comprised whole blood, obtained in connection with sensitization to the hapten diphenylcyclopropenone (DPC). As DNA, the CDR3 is TGTGCCAGCAGCCGTGACTGGATTACAGATACGCAGTATTTT. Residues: CASSRDWITDTQYF.